These 23 T cell receptor beta chains originate from one sample sequenced in a study of blood T cells in healthy people across ages. Then a second PCR, running about 6 to 11 cycles, was carried out with a sample-barcoded 5' primer and a J-beta primer mix. TCRdb re-called the 5' RACE reads through MiXCR, storing one row per CDR3 protein. Of 800,000 or so distinct CDR3 sequences listed, around half are singletons. The sequenced material came from blood. These receptors all come from a man at least 80 years old in good health.

This clonotype has only a few counts. This sequence joins TRBV20-1 and TRBJ2-3; 7 bases map to TRBD2. Germline CDR1 and CDR2: DFQATT and SNEGSKA (reference sequence). CDR3 length: 14 amino acids. V was pared by 1 base and J by 4 bases, with 5 bases of the junction left unmatched. The CDR3 reads CSARAELASDTQYF. The CDR3 nucleotides read TGCAGTGCTAGAGCGGAACTAGCGTCAGATACGCAGTATTTT.

This chain links TRBV27 with TRBJ2-7; a possible D gene is TRBD1 (6 bases). Germline V CDR1 and CDR2: MNHEY, SMNVEV (reference sequence). Deletions cut 6 bases from V and 5 bases from J, with 14 bases between. This CDR3 comprises 13 residues. The CDR3 spells CASRYRQAHEQYF. The CDR3 DNA is TGTGCCAGCAGATATCGACAGGCCCACGAGCAGTACTTC.

This clonotype appeared a few times. The chain is built from TRBV29-1 and TRBJ2-1; TRBD1 might be the D (6 bases). Germline V gives CDR1 SQVTM, CDR2 ANQGSEA. The ends were cut back, 4 bases at V and 6 bases at J, with 19 bases in the middle. The CDR3 totals 15 residues. The CDR3 here is CSVVPDPGHINEQFF. CDR3 bases: TGCAGCGTTGTTCCGGATCCGGGACATATCAATGAGCAGTTCTTC.

Regarding this clonotype: Sequence at one end of the junction differs from germline and may be a read error. This rearrangement joins TRBV29-1 to TRBJ2-1; TRBD2 is a possible D gene (6 bases). Germline-derived CDR1 and CDR2 are SQVTM and ANQGSEA. This CDR3 is 18 amino acids long. The CDR3 DNA follows: TGCAGCGTTAAAGAGGGAGCGGGCGCCACCGGGGGTTTCACTGAGCAGTTCTTC. Protein: CSVKEGAGATGGFTEQFF.

The chain carries TRBV12-3 or TRBV12-4 and TRBJ1-2; D ambiguous. Trimming shortened V by 1 base and J by 4 bases, and 4 bases separated the two germline ends. CDR3 length: 12 residues. The CDR3 DNA reads TGTGCCAGCAGTTTAGTTCGCTATGGCTACACCTTC. Protein: CASSLVRYGYTF.

A few counts support this clonotype. The CDR3 nucleotides read TGCAGCGTTAGTGAGACAGGGGTCACTGAAGCTTTCTTT. The encoded protein is CSVSETGVTEAFF. The J gene is TRBJ1-1, the V gene TRBV29-1; 8 positions agree with TRBD1. J was trimmed by 4 bases and V by 5 bases; bases with no gene match: 6. The CDR3 loop spans 13 amino acids. Germline V CDR1 and CDR2: SQVTM, ANQGSEA.

The chain uses TRBV6-2 or TRBV6-3 and TRBJ2-7; 8 nucleotides match TRBD1. Germline CDR1 is MNHEY and CDR2 is SVGEGT. This CDR3 contains 17 residues. V lost 4 bases to trimming and J lost 1 base; unmatched junction nucleotides: 12. The CDR3 DNA follows: TGTGCCAGCAGTTCCGAAGCCCGGACAGGGAGGTCCTACGAGCAGTACTTC. This codes for CASSSEARTGRSYEQYF.

Note on this clonotype: This may be a read error, as it is one base from a much larger clone. V and J are TRBV6-2 or TRBV6-3 and TRBJ2-4; D might be TRBD1 (5 bases). The end of the DNA fits TRBJ2-7 better, so the J call may be wrong. Germline CDR1 MNHEY, CDR2 SVGEGT. The CDR3 has 16 amino acids. In DNA form, the CDR3 reads TGTGCCAGCAGTTACCCGGCAGGGTCCCCCTCCTACGAGCAGTACTTC. Its protein is CASSYPAGSPSYEQYF.

V usage is TRBV9 and J usage is TRBJ1-5; TRBD1 agrees at 7 bases. The CDR3 is 14 residues long. J was trimmed by 6 bases and V by 2 bases; bases with no gene match: 5. Germline CDR1 is SGDLS and CDR2 is YYNGEE. The CDR3 DNA sequence: TGTGCCAGCAGCGTCGGGACAGATAGTCAGCCCCAGCATTTT. Its translation is CASSVGTDSQPQHF.

At least ten counts were recorded for this clonotype. The genes are TRBV20-1 and TRBJ2-1; D remains unclear. The germline CDR1 and CDR2 sequences are DFQATT and SNEGSKA (reference sequence). The V gene lost 3 bases and the J gene lost 7 bases, with 13 bases spanning the gap. The CDR3 extends over 13 amino acids. The CDR3 DNA sequence: TGCAGTGCTAGCCCAGCGACTCGGAATGAGCAGTTCTTC. This gives the protein CSASPATRNEQFF.

This chain links TRBV29-1 with TRBJ2-7; 8 bases agree with TRBD1. The DNA matches TRBJ2-4 better at its end, which makes the J call doubtful. This CDR3 comprises 14 residues. Per the germline V gene, CDR1 is SQVTM and CDR2 is ANQGSEA. The CDR3 spells CSVSQDREVNIQYF. Here the CDR3 DNA reads TGCAGCGTTAGCCAGGACAGGGAGGTGAACATTCAGTACTTC.

The gene calls are TRBV3-1 and TRBJ1-2, with D possibly TRBD1 on 6 matching bases. V shed 7 bases and J shed 8 bases, with 14 bases lying between them. Germline loops: CDR1 LGHDT, CDR2 YNNKEL (reference sequence). This CDR3 is 12 amino acids long. CDR3 sequence reads: CASKGGGCGYTF. The CDR3 bases are TGTGCCAGCAAGGGGGGGGGATGCGGCTACACCTTC.

In this sample, this clonotype turned up a few times. V is TRBV7-2 and J is TRBJ1-1, with 8 bases aligning to TRBD1. CDR1 SGHTA and CDR2 FQGNSA come from the germline V gene. J lost 7 bases, V lost 4 bases, and 8 bases had no gene match. The CDR3 covers 14 residues. The CDR3 DNA reads TGTGCCAGCAGCTCCAGACAGGGGACCATTGAAGCTTTCTTT. Protein: CASSSRQGTIEAFF.

This clonotype was seen ten or more times. This chain joins TRBV29-1 and TRBJ2-3; D uncertain. CDR1 SQVTM and CDR2 ANQGSEA come from the germline V gene. The CDR3 contains 13 residues. With 3 bases removed from V and 2 bases from J, the gap between germline ends came to 9 bases. CDR3 sequence reads: CSVEIQSTDTQYF. The CDR3 DNA follows: TGCAGCGTTGAGATACAGTCCACAGATACGCAGTATTTT.

This clonotype showed up just a few times. The chain recombines TRBV10-1 with TRBJ2-3; the match to TRBD2 covers 7 bases. The CDR3 has 16 amino acids. The junction had 9 bases not matched to a gene; V was cut back by 6 bases and J by 0 bases. Germline loops: CDR1 WNHNN, CDR2 SYGVQD (reference sequence). The CDR3 nucleotides read TGCGCCAGCAGCGGTTCTCGGGAGGCTAGCACAGATACGCAGTATTTT. It encodes CASSGSREASTDTQYF.

There are many counts of this clonotype. The V gene is TRBV12-3 or TRBV12-4, the J gene TRBJ2-7; either TRBD1 or TRBD2 may fit D (5 bases each). CDR3 length equals 14 residues. Trimming took 3 bases from V and 5 from J, leaving 14 bases between them. The DNA of the CDR3 is TGTGCCAGCAGTTTTGCCGGGGCTACGAACGAGCAGTACTTC. It yields the protein CASSFAGATNEQYF.

The V and J genes are TRBV5-1 and TRBJ1-6; the match to TRBD1 covers 8 bases. After removal of 4 bases from V and 9 bases from J, the junction contained 6 bases not matched to a gene. Germline assignment: CDR1 SGHRS and CDR2 YFSETQ. The CDR3 has 14 amino acids. The CDR3 DNA reads TGCGCCAGCAGCCTGGGACAGGAGGGTTCACCCCTCCACTTT. It specifies CASSLGQEGSPLHF.

The chain is built from TRBV2 and TRBJ1-4; no clear D. In germline, CDR1 is SNHLY, CDR2 FYNNEI. CDR3 size: 13 residues. V was clipped by 4 bases and J by 8 bases, with 11 bases between them. DNA for the CDR3: TGTGCCAGCAGTGTTGGAGTGGAGGAAAAACTGTTTTTT. This sequence encodes CASSVGVEEKLFF.

This clonotype was observed a handful of times. The chain recombines TRBV5-1 with TRBJ1-4; 8 bases map to TRBD1. Per germline, CDR1 SGHRS and CDR2 YFSETQ. The CDR3 loop spans 16 amino acids. J was trimmed by 3 bases and V by 4 bases; bases with no gene match: 8. The DNA for the CDR3 is TGCGCCAGCAGCATTCAACCGGGACAGGCTAATGAAAAACTGTTTTTT. Residues: CASSIQPGQANEKLFF.

This clonotype has a single count. The rearrangement joins TRBV18 to TRBJ1-5; TRBD1 is a possible D gene (5 bases). The germline CDR1 and CDR2 sequences are KGHSH and LQKENI. The CDR3 covers 15 residues. V was pared by 6 bases and J by 5 bases, with 17 bases between. The CDR3 nucleotides read TGTGCCAGCTCGCCTACTGCAGGGCGGTATCAGCCCCAGCATTTT. Translated: CASSPTAGRYQPQHF.

This clonotype has only a few counts. The V and J genes are TRBV28 and TRBJ1-5; maybe TRBD1 (6 bases). The CDR3 covers 17 residues. CDR1 is MDHEN and CDR2 is SYDVKM in the germline V gene. V was shortened by 6 bases and J by 4 bases, with 22 bases between the two germline ends. The CDR3 here is CASRSPGGGPGNQPQHF. The CDR3 DNA reads as TGTGCCAGCAGATCCCCGGGCGGGGGGCCCGGTAATCAGCCCCAGCATTTT.

There are a few counts of this clonotype. This chain uses TRBV28 with TRBJ1-2; D gene unclear. V gave up 6 bases and J gave up 1 base, with 9 bases separating them. The CDR3 totals 13 residues. Germline V CDR1 and CDR2: MDHEN, SYDVKM. CDR3 sequence: CASSLDHNYGYTF. The CDR3 region has the DNA TGTGCCAGCAGCCTCGACCATAACTATGGCTACACCTTC.

This clonotype has more than one count but fewer than ten. The rearrangement uses TRBV29-1 and TRBJ2-6; no firm D call. The germline gives CDR1 SQVTM, CDR2 ANQGSEA. The CDR3 spans 15 residues. V was trimmed by 0 bases and J by 4 bases, leaving 10 bases between them. The CDR3 coding sequence is TGCAGCGTTGAAGATTCCCTTGGAGGGGCCAACGTCCTGACTTTC. This encodes CSVEDSLGGANVLTF. The entire variable domain, with the rest obtained from reference TRBV29-1 and TRBJ2-6, is as follows: SAVISQKPSRDICQRGTSLTIQCQVDSQVTMMFWYRQQPGQSLTLIATANQGSEATYESGFVIDKFPISRPNLTFSTLTVSNMSPEDSSIYLCSVEDSLGGANVLTFGAGSRLTVL.